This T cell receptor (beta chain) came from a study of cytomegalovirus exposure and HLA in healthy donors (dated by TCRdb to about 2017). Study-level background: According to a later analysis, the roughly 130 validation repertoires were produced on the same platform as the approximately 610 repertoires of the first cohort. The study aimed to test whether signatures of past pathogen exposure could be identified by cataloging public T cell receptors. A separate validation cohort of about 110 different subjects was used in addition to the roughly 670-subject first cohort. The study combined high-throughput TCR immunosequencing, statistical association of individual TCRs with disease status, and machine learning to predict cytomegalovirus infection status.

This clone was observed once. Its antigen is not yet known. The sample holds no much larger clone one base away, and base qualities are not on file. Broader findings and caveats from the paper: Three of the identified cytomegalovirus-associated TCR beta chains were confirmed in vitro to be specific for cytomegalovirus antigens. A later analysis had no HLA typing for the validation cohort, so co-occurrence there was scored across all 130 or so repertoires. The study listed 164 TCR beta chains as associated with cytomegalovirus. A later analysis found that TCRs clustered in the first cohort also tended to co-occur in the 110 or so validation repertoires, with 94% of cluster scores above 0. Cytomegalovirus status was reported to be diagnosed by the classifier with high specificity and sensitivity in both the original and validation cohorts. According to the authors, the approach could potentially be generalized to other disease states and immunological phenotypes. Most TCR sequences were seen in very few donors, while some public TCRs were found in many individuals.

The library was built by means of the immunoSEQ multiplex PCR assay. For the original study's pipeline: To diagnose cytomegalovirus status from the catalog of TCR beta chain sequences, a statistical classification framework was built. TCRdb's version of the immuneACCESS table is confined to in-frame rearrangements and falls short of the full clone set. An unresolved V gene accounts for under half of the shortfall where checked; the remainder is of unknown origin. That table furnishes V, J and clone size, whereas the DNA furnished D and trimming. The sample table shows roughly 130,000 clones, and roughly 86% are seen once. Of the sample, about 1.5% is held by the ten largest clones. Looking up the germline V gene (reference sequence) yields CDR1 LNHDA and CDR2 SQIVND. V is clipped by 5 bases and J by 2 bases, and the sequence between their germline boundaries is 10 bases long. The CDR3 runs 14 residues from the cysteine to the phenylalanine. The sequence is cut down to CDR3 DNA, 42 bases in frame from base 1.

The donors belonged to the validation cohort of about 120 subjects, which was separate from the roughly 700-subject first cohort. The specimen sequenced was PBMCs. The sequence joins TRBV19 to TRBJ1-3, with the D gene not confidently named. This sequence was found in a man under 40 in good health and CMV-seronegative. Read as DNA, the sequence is TGTGCCAGTAGTTTTGAGAGCGCTGGAAACACCATATATTTT. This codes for CASSFESAGNTIYF.